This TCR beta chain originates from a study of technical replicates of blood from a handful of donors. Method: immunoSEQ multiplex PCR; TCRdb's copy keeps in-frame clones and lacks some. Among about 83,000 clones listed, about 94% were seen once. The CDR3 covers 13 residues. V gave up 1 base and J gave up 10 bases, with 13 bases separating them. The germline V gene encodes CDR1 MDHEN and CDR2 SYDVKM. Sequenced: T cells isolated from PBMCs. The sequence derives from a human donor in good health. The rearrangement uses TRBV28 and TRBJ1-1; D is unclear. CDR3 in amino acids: CASSLSVPGVAFF. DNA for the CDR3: TGTGCCAGCAGTTTATCCGTTCCCGGGGTAGCTTTCTTT.